This TCR beta chain was recorded in a study of human T cells and chemical hapten exposure. Per the germline V gene, CDR1 is MDHEN and CDR2 is SYDVKM. V lost 3 bases and J lost 2, with 10 bases in between. This CDR3 region has 14 residues. Study-wide points: PT1 expanded TCR numbers rose with patch test score.

Separate cDNA molecules received unique molecular identifiers, which the library attached to them. TCRdb re-derived calls from the RACE reads in MiXCR, one entry per CDR3 protein. The sample consists of under 100,000 distinct CDR3 sequences, roughly a tenth of them appearing once. Points on this clonotype: The antigen is unknown.

The time point here: patch test 2, 6 weeks after DPC sensitization. The sample's treatment: therapeutic diphenylcyclopropenone sensitization with weekly scalp DPC. Blood, whole and unfractionated, served as the source for total RNA extraction. The material was whole blood, obtained in connection with sensitization to the hapten diphenylcyclopropenone (DPC). The chain combines TRBV28 with TRBJ1-2; D call uncertain. The receptor was isolated from a woman younger than 45 with alopecia areata. Some clones in this sample may be carry-over from other donors' samples. CDR3 sequence (DNA): TGTGCCAGCAGTTTCGGGGTAATCAACTATGGCTACACCTTC. It yields the protein CASSFGVINYGYTF.